The present T cell receptor (beta chain) was sequenced within a study of cytomegalovirus exposure and HLA in healthy donors. About the research overall: When 350 to 500 donors were genotyped, 81% of them were found to fall in the Caucasian-associated ancestry cluster.

This CDR3 has 15 amino acids. Per germline, CDR1 SGHTA and CDR2 FQGNSA. The V segment lost 4 bases and the J segment 4 bases; nucleotides outside the gene matches: 5. The PCR used 60 Vbeta and 13 Jbeta primers. Using immunoSEQ multiplex PCR, the repertoire was profiled, and TCRdb retains in-frame clones only, with some absent. This table has fewer than 120,000 clones, roughly 80% appearing once. Worth noting for this clone: As yet, its antigen is unknown.

Study-wide results and caveats: Presence/absence analyses took donor sequencing depth as roughly uniform. TRBV6-2, TRBV6-3 and other indistinguishable V segments were excluded.

Sequencing was carried out using PBMCs. This sequence was found in a woman between 25 and 40 years old in good health and CMV-seronegative. The chain links TRBV7-2 to TRBJ2-2; 8 positions agree with TRBD1. The CDR3 sequence is CASSSSRGPTGELFF. In nucleotides, the CDR3 is TGTGCCAGCAGCTCCTCCAGGGGGCCCACCGGGGAGCTGTTTTTT.